This T cell receptor (beta chain) was captured in a study of cytomegalovirus exposure and HLA in healthy donors. Regarding the study as a whole: Earlier analysis yielded a pattern in which most TCR beta V segments were productive about 90% or about 30% of the time. Fewer than 20,000 TCR beta sequences were associated with HLA alleles at 0.05 false discovery rate in a later analysis. It emerged from a later analysis that several of the most significant clusters appeared to be linked to common viral pathogens.

A word on this clone: What it binds is unknown.

CDR3 size: 14 residues. CDR1 and CDR2 from the germline V gene are SQVTM and ANQGSEA. The ends lost 2 bases at V and 0 bases at J; junction bases unmatched: 3. The PCR made use of 60 Vbeta and 13 Jbeta primers. Profiling relied on immunoSEQ multiplex PCR, and the TCRdb table lists in-frame clones only, not all of them. The table shows over 55,000 clones, with more than 80% occurring only once. The sequenced sample consisted of PBMCs. This clonotype originated in a woman aged 25 to 39 in good health and CMV-seropositive. The V call is TRBV29-1, the J call TRBJ2-7; 8 bases match TRBD1. The CDR3 is CSVERTGNSYEQYF. Here the CDR3 DNA reads TGCAGCGTTGAAAGGACAGGGAACTCCTACGAGCAGTACTTC.